Listed here are 8 T cell receptor beta chains from one sample, sequenced in a study of shared clonotypes between healthy human individuals. Libraries were prepared by immunoSEQ multiplex PCR; TCRdb keeps only in-frame clonotypes and omits some of them. The sample gives over a million clones, approximately 80% of which show up once; around 0.61% is in the top ten. Sequencing used memory CD4+ T cells from PBMCs. Subset defined: CD45RA-negative fraction. The receptors originated from a man between 18 and 35 years old in good health. Some clones in this sample may be carry-over from other donors' samples.

The J gene is TRBJ1-4, the V gene TRBV7-9; 9 positions match TRBD1. J was trimmed by 7 bases and V by 2 bases; bases with no gene match: 5. Germline V CDR1 and CDR2: SEHNR, FQNEAQ (reference sequence). This CDR3 comprises 15 residues. This CDR3 reads CASSLMTGGTEKLFF. The CDR3 coding sequence is TGTGCCAGCAGCTTAATGACAGGGGGGACTGAAAAACTGTTTTTT.

J is TRBJ2-7 and V is TRBV4-1; tentatively, D is TRBD2 (7 bases). The V gene's germline CDR1 is MGHRA and CDR2 YSYEKL. The CDR3 is 20 residues long. Trimming left V 0 bases short and J 1 base short, with 25 bases between. The CDR3 loop reads CASSQDRGGGRLAPSYEQYF. Here the CDR3 DNA reads TGCGCCAGCAGCCAAGACAGGGGCGGGGGTAGACTAGCTCCGTCCTACGAGCAGTACTTC.

The V call is TRBV5-1, the J call TRBJ1-4; TRBD1 matches at 8 bases. Trimming at V came to 4 bases and at J to 7 bases, leaving 12 bases not matched to a gene. There are 16 residues in the CDR3. Per germline, CDR1 SGHRS and CDR2 YFSETQ. CDR3 bases: TGCGCCAGCAGCCGCATCCCCGGGACAGGACTTGAAAAACTGTTTTTT. Translated: CASSRIPGTGLEKLFF.

The chain uses TRBV9 and TRBJ2-1; D not resolved. The CDR3 covers 14 residues. V lost 4 bases and J 12 bases, leaving 20 bases between the germline ends. In germline, CDR1 is SGDLS, CDR2 YYNGEE. Here the CDR3 DNA reads TGTGCCAGCAGCCCTATGACCTCCTCAATCGGGCAGTTCTTC. Protein sequence: CASSPMTSSIGQFF.

This chain connects TRBV28 to TRBJ2-4; D uncertain. CDR1 MDHEN and CDR2 SYDVKM come from the germline V gene. Trimming left V 5 bases short and J 0 bases short, with 5 bases between. The CDR3 length is 13 residues. The CDR3 region is CASSQVAKNIQYF. CDR3 coding DNA: TGTGCCAGCAGTCAAGTAGCCAAAAACATTCAGTACTTC.

The chain combines TRBV4-1 with TRBJ2-2, with TRBD1 identical over 8 bases. The CDR3 spans 15 residues. J gave up 6 bases and V 0 bases, and 3 bases lay outside the gene matches. Germline CDR1 reads MGHRA; CDR2 reads YSYEKL. CDR3 bases: TGCGCCAGCAGCCAAGACAGGGGGCCGGCCGGGGAGCTGTTTTTT. As protein: CASSQDRGPAGELFF.

CDR3 loop: CASSPGSHVYGYTF. CDR3 sequence (DNA): TGTGCCAGCAGCCCCGGATCGCACGTCTATGGCTACACCTTC. V is TRBV11-2 and J is TRBJ1-2; D call uncertain. Trimming removed 5 bases at V and 4 bases at J, with 14 bases between. The CDR3 extends over 14 amino acids. Germline lookup yields CDR1 SGHAT and CDR2 FQNNGV.

The J gene is TRBJ1-6, the V gene TRBV30; D gene uncertain. CDR1 and CDR2 from the germline V gene are GTSNPN and SVGIG (reference sequence). The V end was cut by 0 bases, the J end by 10 bases, with 16 bases between. The CDR3 totals 15 residues. In DNA, the CDR3 is TGTGCCTGGAGTGTCGAGGGCAAGGGATGGTCACCCCTCCACTTT. Translating gives CAWSVEGKGWSPLHF.